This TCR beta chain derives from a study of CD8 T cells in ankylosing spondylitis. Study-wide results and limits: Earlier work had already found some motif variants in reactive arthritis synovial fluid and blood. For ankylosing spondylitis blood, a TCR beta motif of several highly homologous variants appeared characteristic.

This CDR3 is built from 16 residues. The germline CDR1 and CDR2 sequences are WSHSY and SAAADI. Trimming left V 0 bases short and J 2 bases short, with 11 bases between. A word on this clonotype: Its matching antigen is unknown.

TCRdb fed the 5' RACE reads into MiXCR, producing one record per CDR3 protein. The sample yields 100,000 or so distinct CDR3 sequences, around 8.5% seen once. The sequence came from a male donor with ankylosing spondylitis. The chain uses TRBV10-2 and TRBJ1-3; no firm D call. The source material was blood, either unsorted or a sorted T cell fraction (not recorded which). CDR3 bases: TGCGCCAGCAGTGAGTCGTATATGGGTACTGGAAACACCATATATTTT. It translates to CASSESYMGTGNTIYF.